This is a list of T cell receptor beta chains from one sample in a study of radiation and T cells in renal cell carcinoma. Libraries were prepared by immunoSEQ multiplex PCR; TCRdb keeps only in-frame clonotypes and omits some of them. This table has around 20,000 clones, about three fifths appearing once. The sample here was tumor tissue, taken from a patient whose treatment was nephrectomy without radiotherapy. These receptors were obtained from a man aged 45 to 65 with renal cell carcinoma. The CDR3 runs from the conserved cysteine through the conserved F or W. The D gene is left open where the match is weak. Part of the rows lack a size; the others show once, few, many or a class for expanded clones.

j_call d_call clone_size v_call cdr3_nt cdr3_aa
TRBJ2-4 . few TRBV14 TGTGCCAGCAGCCAAGGAAACATTCAGTACTTC CASSQGNIQYF
TRBJ1-1 . once TRBV7-8 TGTGCCAGCAGCTTAGCCAGAATGAACACTGAAGCTTTCTTT CASSLARMNTEAFF
TRBJ2-2 TRBD1 . TRBV11-2 TGTGCCAGCAGCTCGGTGGGACAGGGGGAGCTGTTTTTT CASSSVGQGELFF
TRBJ2-7 . . TRBV4-3 TGCGCCAGCAGCCAAGATCAGGCTTCGTACGAGCAGTACTTC CASSQDQASYEQYF
TRBJ2-7 TRBD1 . TRBV10-3 TGTGCCATCGGCCGAACAGGGGGTGACTACGAGCAGTACTTC CAIGRTGGDYEQYF
TRBJ2-7 . . TRBV7-9 TGTGCCAGCAGCTTGGGCGGCCACGTTTACGAGCAGTACTTC CASSLGGHVYEQYF
TRBJ1-4 . . TRBV27 TGTGCCAGCAGTAAACAGGCGGACCAAACTAATGAAAAACTGTTTTTT CASSKQADQTNEKLFF
TRBJ1-6 . . TRBV30 TGTGCCTGGACCCCCCGGACAGTCTCAAGAAATTCACCCCTCCACTTT CAWTPRTVSRNSPLHF
TRBJ2-3 . once TRBV9 TGTGCCAGCAGCGTAGGTGATAGCGGCCCCACAGATACGCAGTATTTT CASSVGDSGPTDTQYF
TRBJ2-3 . . TRBV6-6 TGTGCCAGCAGTTACTCGTTCGAATCTAGCACAGATACGCAGTATTTT CASSYSFESSTDTQYF
TRBJ1-1 . few TRBV28 TGTGCCAGCAGTTCGCCAGGGTACACTGAAGCTTTCTTT CASSSPGYTEAFF
TRBJ2-3 . . TRBV10-3 TGTGCCATCAGTGGGGGAGATACGCAGTATTTT CAISGGDTQYF
TRBJ1-1 . . TRBV9 TGTGCCAGCAGCGTAGGGAAACAGAGGCTCGGGGGCACTGAAGCTTTCTTT CASSVGKQRLGGTEAFF
TRBJ2-3 . . TRBV7-9 TGTGCCAGCAGCTTAGCGAAGCCAGCTGGAGATACGCAGTATTTT CASSLAKPAGDTQYF
TRBJ2-2 . . TRBV6-4 TGTGCCAGCAGTGACTCGGGTGGGGACACCGGGGAGCTGTTTTTT CASSDSGGDTGELFF
TRBJ2-3 TRBD2 . TRBV5-6 TGTGCCAGCAGCTCGTGGACTAGCGGGACAGATACGCAGTATTTT CASSSWTSGTDTQYF
TRBJ2-7 . few TRBV4-1 TGCGCCAGCAGCCAAGATCTGTATTCCCCCTACGAGCAGTACTTC CASSQDLYSPYEQYF
TRBJ1-3 . . TRBV19 TGTGCCAGTAGTTCCTCGTTAGGGGAACCTGGAAACACCATATATTTT CASSSSLGEPGNTIYF
TRBJ2-2 TRBD1 few TRBV28 TGTGCCAGCAGTTTGGGACAGTTCACCGGGGAGCTGTTTTTT CASSLGQFTGELFF
TRBJ2-7 . . TRBV5-8 TGTGCCAGCAGCTTGGGGGAGGTAGTATACGACGAGCAGTACTTC CASSLGEVVYDEQYF
TRBJ1-5 TRBD1 . TRBV5-6 TGTGCCAGCAGCCCGACAGGGGCCGGGCAGCCCCAGCATTTT CASSPTGAGQPQHF
TRBJ2-1 . once TRBV27 TGTGCCAGCAGTTTTGGGGGTGCAGACAATGAGCAGTTCTTC CASSFGGADNEQFF
TRBJ2-1 . . TRBV6-6 TGTGCCAGCAGTTACGGCCCCCCAGTTGAGCAGTTCTTC CASSYGPPVEQFF
TRBJ2-3 . few TRBV30 TGTGCCTGGAGTGTACGGCGAGCGAGGGCTAACGGGGATACGCAGTATTTT CAWSVRRARANGDTQYF
TRBJ1-2 . . TRBV19 TGTGCCAGTAGTATAGGAGGGGGTGGCTACACCTTC CASSIGGGGYTF
TRBJ2-4 . . TRBV4-1 TGCGCCAGCAGCCAAGATAAGGGGGCCAAAAACATTCAGTACTTC CASSQDKGAKNIQYF
TRBJ2-2 TRBD2 . TRBV6-5 TGTGCCAGCACCGGGACTAGAAGCACCGGGGAGCTGTTTTTT CASTGTRSTGELFF
TRBJ2-3 TRBD2 few TRBV15 TGTGCCACCAGCAGAGTTAGCGGGGGGACAGATACGCAGTATTTT CATSRVSGGTDTQYF
TRBJ2-7 . few TRBV10-3 TGTGCCGCGCAGGGCGGCAATTACGAGCAGTACTTC CAAQGGNYEQYF
TRBJ1-2 . . TRBV7-8 TGTGCCAGCAGCCCCCTGACGGACTATGGCTACACCTTC CASSPLTDYGYTF
TRBJ1-1 . few TRBV27 TGTGCCAGCAGTTTGGGCTCTGAAGCTTTCTTT CASSLGSEAFF
TRBJ1-3 . . TRBV9 TGTGCCAGCAGCGTAGTAGGAAACACCATATATTTT CASSVVGNTIYF
TRBJ1-1 . . TRBV6-5 TGTGCCAGCAGTGAGCTGAACACTGAAGCTTTCTTT CASSELNTEAFF
TRBJ2-4 . few TRBV7-3 TGTGCCAGCAGCTTGGCAGGGGAGGGAAACATTCAGTACTTC CASSLAGEGNIQYF
TRBJ1-2 TRBD1 few TRBV7-9 TGTGCCAGCAGCTCGGACAGGGCGGAAGGCTACACCTTC CASSSDRAEGYTF
TRBJ1-1 . . TRBV7-2 TGTGCCAGCAGCTCCACAGGGCTGAACACTGAAGCTTTCTTT CASSSTGLNTEAFF
TRBJ1-2 TRBD1 . TRBV9 TGTGCCAGCAGCGTCGGGGGACAGGCAACTAACTATGGCTACACCTTC CASSVGGQATNYGYTF
TRBJ2-7 . . TRBV19 TGTGCCAGCTCCCTGCAGGGTGGCTACGAGCAGTACTTC CASSLQGGYEQYF
TRBJ2-7 TRBD2 . TRBV14 TGTGCCAGCAGCCAGGAGCTCGGGAGGTACGAGCAGTACTTC CASSQELGRYEQYF
TRBJ1-1 TRBD1 few TRBV25-1 TGTGCCAGCAGTACTACCGGGACAGGGAACACTGAAGCTTTCTTT CASSTTGTGNTEAFF
TRBJ1-3 TRBD1 . TRBV7-2 TGTGCCAGCAGCCAGGGGGCAAACAGGGTTGGAAACACCATATATTTT CASSQGANRVGNTIYF
TRBJ2-5 TRBD2 . TRBV10-3 TGTGCCATCAGTCCCGGGACTAGCGGAGAGACCCAGTACTTC CAISPGTSGETQYF
TRBJ2-5 . many TRBV7-6 TGTGCCAGCAGCTTAGTAGGGTTAAGGGGGCAAGAGACCCAGTACTTC CASSLVGLRGQETQYF
TRBJ2-2 . . TRBV10-3 TGTGCCATCATTTCATCGAGCACGAACACCGGGGAGCTGTTTTTT CAIISSSTNTGELFF
TRBJ1-1 . . TRBV10-3 TGTGCCATCATGCGAACGGGAAACACTGAAGCTTTCTTT CAIMRTGNTEAFF
TRBJ1-2 TRBD1 . TRBV27 TGTGCCACTTCCCGTTACGGGACAGGGGATGACGGCGGCTACACCTTC CATSRYGTGDDGGYTF
TRBJ1-3 . . TRBV7-2 TGTGCCAGCAGCTCCAGGGGCTCTGGAAACACCATATATTTT CASSSRGSGNTIYF
TRBJ1-1 TRBD1 . TRBV5-1 TGCGCCAGCAGCGCGCGACAGGGGGCTGAAGCTTTCTTT CASSARQGAEAFF
TRBJ1-1 . . TRBV2 TGTGCCAGCAGTGAAGTCTCCCCAGTCAACACTGAAGCTTTCTTT CASSEVSPVNTEAFF
TRBJ1-4 . . TRBV9 TGTGCCAGCAGCGTAGAAGGGCAGGGTGGAAAACTGTTTTTT CASSVEGQGGKLFF
TRBJ2-3 . few TRBV27 TGTGCCAGCAGTATTGAAGGCCTTCATACGCAGTATTTT CASSIEGLHTQYF
TRBJ1-5 . . TRBV4-3 TGCGCCAGCAGCACAGATTGGGGTCAGCCCCAGCATTTT CASSTDWGQPQHF
TRBJ2-2 TRBD2 . TRBV19 TGTGCCAGTAGTATGGCGGGAGGATTAACCGGGGAGCTGTTTTTT CASSMAGGLTGELFF
TRBJ1-1 TRBD1 . TRBV5-6 TGTGCCAGCAGCCTTAAACGGACAGGACCGCCTGAAGCTTTCTTT CASSLKRTGPPEAFF
TRBJ1-1 . . TRBV6-5 TGTGCCAGCAGCCCTCGGGGCTCTGGCAACCCTGAAGCTTTCTTT CASSPRGSGNPEAFF
TRBJ1-2 . . TRBV5-1 TGCGCCAGCAGCTTGGGTGGAGTAGACTATGGCTACACCTTC CASSLGGVDYGYTF
TRBJ2-3 . . TRBV13 TGTGCCAGCGGGCCCGGAGGCGGGGGCCCTAGCACAGATACGCAGTATTTT CASGPGGGGPSTDTQYF